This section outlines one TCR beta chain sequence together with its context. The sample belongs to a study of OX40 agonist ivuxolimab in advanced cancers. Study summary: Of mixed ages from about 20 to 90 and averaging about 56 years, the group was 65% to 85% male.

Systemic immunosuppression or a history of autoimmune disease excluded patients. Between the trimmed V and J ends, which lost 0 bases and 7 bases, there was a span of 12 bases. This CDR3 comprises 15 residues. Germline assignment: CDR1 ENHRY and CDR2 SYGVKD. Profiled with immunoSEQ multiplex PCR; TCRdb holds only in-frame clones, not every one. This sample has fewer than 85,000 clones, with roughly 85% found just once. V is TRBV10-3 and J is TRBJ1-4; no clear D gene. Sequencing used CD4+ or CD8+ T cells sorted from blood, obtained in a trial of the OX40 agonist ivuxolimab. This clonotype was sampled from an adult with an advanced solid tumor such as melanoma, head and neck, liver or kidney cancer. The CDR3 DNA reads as TGTGCCATCAGTGAGTCCGCAGGACCCTTTGAAAAACTGTTTTTT. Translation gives CAISESAGPFEKLFF.